A single sample is the source of the 24 T cell receptor beta chains below, sequenced in a study of blood T cell repertoires in COVID-19. Sequencing used immunoSEQ multiplex PCR; TCRdb keeps in-frame clones, though not all of them. The sample yields 160,000 or so clones, 82% seen once. Sequencing was carried out using peripheral blood. These receptors all come from a woman between 70 and 85 years old with acute or convalescent COVID-19.

Only a few counts were recorded for this clone. The same CDR3 also results from other DNA sequences found in this sample. This chain connects TRBV28 to TRBJ2-7, with 7 positions matching TRBD2. The ends lost 5 bases at V and 4 bases at J; junction bases unmatched: 5. There are 13 residues in the CDR3. From germline, CDR1 is MDHEN and CDR2 SYDVKM. Here the CDR3 DNA reads TGTGCCAGCAGTCCAGGGACTATTTACGAGCAGTACTTC. Encoded protein: CASSPGTIYEQYF.

The chain is built from TRBV4-3 and TRBJ1-6; 8 bases map to TRBD1. Trimming at V came to 1 base and at J to 9 bases, leaving 11 bases not matched to a gene. The CDR3 is 17 residues long. Germline loops: CDR1 LGHNA, CDR2 YSLEER. CDR3 sequence reads: CASSQANSGTGGSPLHF. The CDR3 DNA reads TGCGCCAGCAGCCAAGCTAACTCCGGGACAGGAGGTTCACCCCTCCACTTT.

This chain links TRBV6-2 or TRBV6-3 with TRBJ2-4; D is perhaps TRBD2 (6 bases). Germline assignment: CDR1 MNHEY and CDR2 SVGEGT. There are 15 residues in the CDR3. Trimming took off 5 bases at V and 0 bases at J, with 11 bases between the two ends. The chain's CDR3 is CASSRLVLAKNIQYF. The CDR3 bases are TGTGCCAGCAGTAGACTAGTTTTAGCCAAAAACATTCAGTACTTC.

This clone was detected only a few times. The genes are TRBV19 and TRBJ2-2, with 9 bases identical to TRBD1. Germline CDR1 is LNHDA and CDR2 is SQIVND (reference sequence). The CDR3 is made up of 14 amino acids. With 6 bases clipped from V and 3 bases from J, the junction kept 2 bases outside the gene matches. CDR3 sequence reads: CASRWDRDTGELFF. DNA for the CDR3: TGTGCCAGTAGGTGGGACAGGGACACCGGGGAGCTGTTTTTT.

The chain joins TRBV11-2 to TRBJ2-6; D may be TRBD1 (5 bases). The CDR3 is made up of 18 amino acids. The germline V gene has CDR1 SGHAT and CDR2 FQNNGV. The V and J ends lost 0 bases and 0 bases respectively, with 12 bases between them. Here the CDR3 reads CASSLDTYRSSGANVLTF. CDR3 sequence (DNA): TGTGCCAGCAGCTTAGATACGTACAGGAGCTCTGGGGCCAACGTCCTGACTTTC.

This rearrangement joins TRBV2 to TRBJ1-4; the D is unclear. Deletions cut 8 bases from V and 3 bases from J, with 10 bases between. CDR1 and CDR2 (germline): SNHLY, FYNNEI. The CDR3 covers 13 residues. CDR3 sequence: CASGELANEKLFF. CDR3 in DNA: TGTGCCAGCGGGGAGTTGGCTAATGAAAAACTGTTTTTT.

The chain carries TRBV3-1 (or the pseudogene TRBV3-2) and TRBJ2-7; 8 nucleotides align to TRBD1. J lost 4 bases, V lost 0 bases, and 8 bases had no gene match. The germline V gene has CDR1 LGHDT and CDR2 YNNKEL (reference sequence). CDR3 length: 16 amino acids. CDR3 nucleotides: TGTGCCAGCAGCCAAGAGACAGGGGAAAAGAGGTACGAGCAGTACTTC. Translated, it gives CASSQETGEKRYEQYF.

The rearrangement uses TRBV4-1 and TRBJ1-6; 9 positions match TRBD1. Looked up from germline, CDR1 is MGHRA and CDR2 is YSYEKL. The length of the CDR3 is 15 residues. Unmatched junction bases numbered 3, after V lost 0 bases and J lost 9 bases. The CDR3 spells CASSQETGGGSPLHF. DNA of the CDR3: TGCGCCAGCAGCCAAGAGACAGGGGGAGGTTCACCCCTCCACTTT.

The rearrangement links TRBV7-9 to TRBJ1-1; D is uncertain. Between the trimmed V and J ends, which lost 0 bases and 8 bases, there was a span of 13 bases. Germline-derived CDR1 and CDR2 are SEHNR and FQNEAQ (reference sequence). CDR3 length equals 14 residues. CDR3 DNA sequence: TGTGCCAGCAGCTTAGCGCTACAAGCTAGCGAAGCTTTCTTT. It specifies CASSLALQASEAFF.

The chain is built from TRBV28 and TRBJ2-1, with 8 bases lining up with TRBD1. CDR1 and CDR2 from the germline V gene are MDHEN and SYDVKM. J was trimmed by 6 bases and V by 7 bases; bases with no gene match: 20. The CDR3 loop spans 18 amino acids. This chain's CDR3 is CASTLLGRGRGRPNEQFF. The CDR3 bases are TGTGCCAGCACCCTCCTTGGTCGGGGCAGGGGGCGCCCCAATGAGCAGTTCTTC.

The chain joins TRBV6-2 or TRBV6-3 to TRBJ1-1; 9 bases match TRBD1. V shed 4 bases, J shed 4 bases, and the junction held 7 bases outside the gene matches. The germline V gene has CDR1 MNHEY and CDR2 SVGEGT. The CDR3 has 15 amino acids. The chain's CDR3 is CASSFRQGGGTEAFF. The CDR3 DNA reads as TGTGCCAGCAGTTTTAGACAGGGGGGCGGCACTGAAGCTTTCTTT.

The V call is TRBV6-2 or TRBV6-3, the J call TRBJ2-1, with TRBD2 matching over 9 bases. Germline V gene sequence: CDR1 MNHEY, CDR2 SVGEGT. The ends lost 5 bases at V and 3 bases at J; junction bases unmatched: 5. CDR3 length: 15 residues. The chain's CDR3 is CASSPGTSSYNEQFF. The CDR3 DNA reads as TGTGCCAGCAGTCCCGGGACTAGCAGCTACAATGAGCAGTTCTTC.

The rearrangement joins TRBV6-2 or TRBV6-3 to TRBJ1-1; TRBD1 matches 8 bases. The CDR3 has 19 amino acids. CDR1 and CDR2 from the germline V gene are MNHEY and SVGEGT. Unmatched junction bases numbered 20, after V lost 5 bases and J lost 3 bases. The CDR3 DNA is TGTGCCAGCAGTCAACTCAAGCCTCGTGGACAGGGCATGGACACTGAAGCTTTCTTT. Residues: CASSQLKPRGQGMDTEAFF.

The rearrangement links TRBV27 to TRBJ2-1; TRBD2 matches at 9 bases. Germline V gene sequence: CDR1 MNHEY, CDR2 SMNVEV (reference sequence). The CDR3 extends over 16 amino acids. The V segment lost 2 bases and the J segment 10 bases; nucleotides outside the gene matches: 12. The CDR3 DNA reads TGTGCCAGCAGTTTAATCGGCGGGAGGGCCTCTAACGAGCAGTTCTTC. Protein: CASSLIGGRASNEQFF.

This CDR3 is CASSLGQGNYGYTF. Written as DNA, the CDR3 is TGTGCCAGCAGCCTAGGACAGGGTAACTATGGCTACACCTTC. The chain couples TRBV7-2 to TRBJ1-2; 8 bases are shared with TRBD1. The germline CDR1 and CDR2 sequences are SGHTA and FQGNSA. The CDR3 extends over 14 amino acids. V shed 5 bases, J shed 1 base, and the junction held 3 bases outside the gene matches.

The V and J genes are TRBV5-4 and TRBJ2-5; weak D call: TRBD2 (6 bases). Trimming removed 4 bases at V and 3 bases at J, with 10 bases between. Germline assignment: CDR1 SGHNT and CDR2 YYREEE (reference sequence). The CDR3 is made up of 13 amino acids. The CDR3 loop reads CASSGGGKETQYF. The CDR3 region has the DNA TGTGCCAGCAGCGGTGGGGGGAAAGAGACCCAGTACTTC.

The rearrangement links TRBV14 to TRBJ1-1, with TRBD1 as a possible D gene (6 bases). Trimming pared 1 base from V and 6 bases from J, leaving 18 bases between. The V gene's germline CDR1 is SGHDN and CDR2 FVKESK. The CDR3 sequence is 16 residues long. CDR3 in DNA: TGTGCCAGCAGCCAAGTTTTCCCAGGGGTCATACCTGAAGCTTTCTTT. Protein product: CASSQVFPGVIPEAFF.

V gene TRBV5-6 combines with J gene TRBJ1-6, with D possibly matching TRBD1 (6 bases). The CDR3 has 14 amino acids. The germline gives CDR1 SGHDT, CDR2 YYEEEE. Trimming cost V 3 bases and J 8 bases, with 12 bases left between them. CDR3 nucleotides: TGTGCCAGCAGCTCGGACAGAAGCTATTCACCCCTCCACTTT. Translating it yields CASSSDRSYSPLHF. Combining the CDR3 with reference TRBV5-6 and TRBJ1-6 gives the whole variable domain DAGVTQSPTHLIKTRGQQVTLRCSPKSGHDTVSWYQQALGQGPQFIFQYYEEEERQRGNFPDRFSGHQFPNYSSELNVNALLLGDSALYLCASSSDRSYSPLHFGNGTRLTVT.

J is TRBJ1-1 and V is TRBV21-1. TRBV21-1 is classified as a pseudogene. The CDR3 consists of 15 residues. The CDR3 sequence: CASSKRECRRAEAFF. The DNA of the CDR3 is TGTGCCAGCAGCAAAAGAGAATGTAGGAGGGCCGAAGCTTTCTTT.

CDR3 residues: CASSRTTGSLYEQYF. CDR3 bases: TGCGCCAGCAGCCGGACAACAGGATCGCTCTACGAGCAGTACTTC. The V gene is TRBV4-1, the J gene TRBJ2-7, with D possibly matching TRBD1 (5 bases). Germline values: CDR1 MGHRA, CDR2 YSYEKL. Trimming stripped 4 bases from V and 3 bases from J, with 16 bases between. The CDR3 has 15 amino acids.

The rearrangement links TRBV7-8 to TRBJ1-3; D is unclear. This CDR3 has 14 residues. Deletions cut 2 bases from V and 3 bases from J, with 8 bases between. Germline CDR1 SGHVS, CDR2 FQNEAQ. This chain's CDR3 is CASSLNRFGNTIYF. The CDR3 DNA sequence: TGTGCCAGCAGCTTAAACAGATTTGGAAACACCATATATTTT.

This clone was recorded once. The V call is TRBV11-2, the J call TRBJ2-1; tentative D call: TRBD2 (6 bases). CDR3 length: 13 amino acids. Trimming stripped 3 bases from V and 7 bases from J, with 10 bases between. Germline V lookup: CDR1 SGHAT, CDR2 FQNNGV. CDR3 protein: CASSLVSGNEQFF. CDR3 nucleotides: TGTGCCAGCAGCTTGGTGAGCGGGAATGAGCAGTTCTTC.

The chain links TRBV28 to TRBJ1-5; tentatively, D is TRBD1 (5 bases). Germline V gene lookup returns CDR1 MDHEN and CDR2 SYDVKM. V lost 10 bases and J 3 bases, leaving 10 bases between the germline ends. This CDR3 is built from 12 residues. The CDR3 region has the DNA TGTGCCACCTCGACAGTCAATCAGCCCCAGCATTTT. Translated: CATSTVNQPQHF.

On this clone itself: At the DNA level, this CDR3 is encoded by other sequences in the same sample as well. This chain joins TRBV11-3 and TRBJ2-5, with D unresolved. Germline CDR1 and CDR2: SGHNT and YENEEA. Trimming removed 1 base at V and 2 bases at J, with 8 bases between. The CDR3 consists of 14 residues. The CDR3 DNA follows: TGTGCCAGCAGCTTAGGAGGCAGACAAGAGACCCAGTACTTC. The encoded protein is CASSLGGRQETQYF.